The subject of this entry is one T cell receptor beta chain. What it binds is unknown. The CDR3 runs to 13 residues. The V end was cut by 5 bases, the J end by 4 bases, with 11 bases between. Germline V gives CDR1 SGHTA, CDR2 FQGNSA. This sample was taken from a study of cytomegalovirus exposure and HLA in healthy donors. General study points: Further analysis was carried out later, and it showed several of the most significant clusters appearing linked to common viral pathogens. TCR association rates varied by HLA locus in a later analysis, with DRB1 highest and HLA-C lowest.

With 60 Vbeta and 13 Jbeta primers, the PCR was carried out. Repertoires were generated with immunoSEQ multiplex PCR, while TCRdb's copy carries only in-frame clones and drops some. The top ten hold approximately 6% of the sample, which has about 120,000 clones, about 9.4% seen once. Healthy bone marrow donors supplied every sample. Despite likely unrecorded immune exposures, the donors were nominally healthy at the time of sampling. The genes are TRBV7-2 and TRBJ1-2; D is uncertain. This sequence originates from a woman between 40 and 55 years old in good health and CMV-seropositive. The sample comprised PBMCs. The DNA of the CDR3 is TGTGCCAGCAGCCCTCGGGTGGGCTATGGCTACACCTTC. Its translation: CASSPRVGYGYTF.